Included here is one TCR beta chain sequence, with context. This clone was counted once. Its recognized antigen is unknown. No per-base quality is available; no much larger clone lies one base away. V is cut by 4 bases and J by 4 bases, and the space between the germline ends is 4 bases. CDR3 length: 11 amino acids, cysteine to phenylalanine. The sequence is cut down to CDR3 DNA, 33 bases in frame from base 1. Via the germline V gene, CDR1 is SGHRS and CDR2 YFSETQ. The sample's time point label, in plain terms: about 28 days (+/-7) after the second vaccine dose. AZD1222 recipients given second doses at about 4 weeks or at about 12 weeks were pooled, since spike-specific TCR depth and breadth were not found to differ between the two schedules. The vaccinee samples were drawn from two UK trials, COV001 and COV002, one of which was a single-blind randomized controlled phase 2/3 trial testing AZD1222 (ChAdOx1 nCoV-19) in healthy adults. For TCRbeta chain sequencing, PBMC samples from trial participants were taken at day 0 and at day 28 after the second dose.

These data originate in a study of T cell responses to AZD1222 COVID-19 vaccine (dated by TCRdb to the early 2020s). Background on the whole study: A total of 233 trial participants underwent TCR sequencing, of whom 200 to 220 had received two doses of AZD1222 and 26 had received two doses of the MenACWY control vaccine. Trial participants were enrolled into age subgroups of 18-55, 56-69 and 70-plus years, which contained about 150, 27 and 61 TCR-sequenced participants, respectively. What the study reported, not specific to this receptor: Conclusions about previously exposed vaccinees are limited, since just 6 or 7 AZD1222 recipients were seropositive for SARS-CoV-2 at baseline. The vaccine-associated CD4 TCRs covered the entire spike protein, and the dominant responses fell in regions 160-218 and 743-854. Spike-specific TCR breadth and depth rose significantly after two AZD1222 doses compared with day 0 and with MenACWY recipients. Because no day 14 peak-response samples were available, the repertoires could be characterized only after the peak T cell response. The 56-69-year group was small, and its depth increase did not reach significance, likely because of low power. Participants were mostly white British and included more females than males, and it was suggested by the authors that clonal diversity may have been underestimated. Epitopes outside the regions mutated in the B.1.351 and B.1.1.7 variants were reportedly recognized by nearly half of the unique spike-specific TCRs.

The CDR3 regions of human TCRbeta chains were analyzed by immunosequencing. As for how the authors treated the data: TCRs in the repertoires were compared against a reference library of SARS-CoV-2-specific TCRs that had been generated with the MIRA antigen-specificity platform. Breadth was defined as the fraction of unique TCRs that were SARS-CoV-2-associated. Depth was defined as the fraction of total T cells that were SARS-CoV-2-associated. Each spike-specific TCR was assigned to its reactive spike region and to a CD4 or CD8 class using the MIRA data. Log10-transformed breadth and depth values were compared by one-way ANOVA with Sidak's multiple comparisons tests. TCRdb obtained this table from immuneACCESS and retained in-frame rearrangements with V and J assigned. These tables miss some clones; where compared with another copy, unresolved V genes account for less than half of the shortfall, and the remainder is unexplained. Clone size and V and J calls were adopted from that table, with D and trimming inferred from the DNA. A total of about 140,000 clones appear in this sample, 92% of them only once. The ten largest clones capture roughly 3.5% of the sample.

The material was peripheral blood, obtained 28 days after the second AZD1222 dose. The sequence is built from TRBV5-1 and TRBJ2-3, with an unclear D gene assignment. The sequence was obtained from an adult who received the AZD1222 COVID-19 vaccine. CDR3 protein: CASSRSDTQYF. The base sequence is TGCGCCAGCAGCCGATCAGATACGCAGTATTTT.